Each of the 25 T cell receptor beta chains below was sequenced from the same sample in a study of T cells in Graves' hyperthyroidism and ophthalmopathy. From RNA transcripts, TCR beta CDR3 regions were amplified. An initial round of RT-PCR targeting the TCR CDR3 relied on the HTBI primer set. Each CDR3 protein gets one entry after TCRdb re-called the multiplex PCR reads with MiXCR. Here the sample spans approximately 270,000 distinct CDR3 sequences, about 15% being singletons. Sequenced: blood. Receptor source: a woman between 40 and 55 years old with Graves' hyperthyroidism that later progressed to Graves' ophthalmopathy.

At least ten counts were recorded for this clonotype. The chain is built from TRBV7-2 and TRBJ2-5; 10 bases match TRBD2. In germline, CDR1 is SGHTA, CDR2 FQGNSA. The CDR3 runs to 19 residues. Losses at the gene ends were 5 bases for V and 0 bases for J; bases not matched to a gene: 15. CDR3 nucleotide sequence: TGTGCCAGCAGCGCACCTGCGCGGACTAGCGGAGATTACCAAGAGACCCAGTACTTC. Translating gives CASSAPARTSGDYQETQYF. The whole variable domain, filled in from reference TRBV7-2 and TRBJ2-5, reads GAGVSQSPSNKVTEKGKDVELRCDPISGHTALYWYRQSLGQGLEFLIYFQGNSAPDKSGLPSDRFSAERTGGSVSTLTIQRTQQEDSAVYLCASSAPARTSGDYQETQYFGPGTRLLVL.

This rearrangement joins TRBV7-2 to TRBJ2-3; 7 bases match TRBD2. This CDR3 spans 15 amino acids. Unmatched junction bases numbered 9, after V lost 1 base and J lost 8 bases. CDR1 and CDR2 (germline): SGHTA, FQGNSA. The CDR3 protein is CASSLEGWAGVTQYF. CDR3 nucleotide sequence: TGTGCCAGCAGCTTAGAGGGTTGGGCGGGAGTTACGCAGTATTTT. The full variable domain, rest sourced from reference TRBV7-2 and TRBJ2-3, is GAGVSQSPSNKVTEKGKDVELRCDPISGHTALYWYRQSLGQGLEFLIYFQGNSAPDKSGLPSDRFSAERTGGSVSTLTIQRTQQEDSAVYLCASSLEGWAGVTQYFGPGTRLTVL.

This clonotype was recorded many times. The V and J genes are TRBV2 and TRBJ1-2, with D uncertain. This CDR3 comprises 13 residues. Germline-derived CDR1 and CDR2 are SNHLY and FYNNEI. Between the trimmed V and J ends, which lost 0 bases and 4 bases, there was a span of 6 bases. The CDR3 nucleotides read TGTGCCAGCAGTGAAGCGCTCGTCTATGGCTACACCTTC. Translating gives CASSEALVYGYTF.

This clonotype was found many times. The chain carries TRBV28 and TRBJ2-7; D unclear. V shed 6 bases and J shed 2 bases, with 17 bases lying between them. Per the germline V gene, CDR1 is MDHEN and CDR2 is SYDVKM. This CDR3 comprises 15 residues. The CDR3 region is CASSLLMAAPYEQYF. In nucleotides, the CDR3 is TGTGCCAGCAGCCTTTTAATGGCAGCCCCCTACGAGCAGTACTTC. The full variable domain, rest sourced from reference TRBV28 and TRBJ2-7, is DVKVTQSSRYLVKRTGEKVFLECVQDMDHENMFWYRQDPGLGLRLIYFSYDVKMKEKGDIPEGYSVSREKKERFSLILESASTNQTSMYLCASSLLMAAPYEQYFGPGTRLTVT.

V and J are TRBV2 and TRBJ2-1, with TRBD2 matching 10 bases. The germline V gene has CDR1 SNHLY and CDR2 FYNNEI. Trimming took 3 bases from V and 7 from J; bases not matched to a gene: 6. This CDR3 contains 15 residues. CDR3 residues: CASSDSSGSNNEQFF. CDR3 bases: TGTGCCAGCAGTGACTCTAGCGGGAGTAATAATGAGCAGTTCTTC.

The chain links TRBV2 to TRBJ1-3; D call uncertain. V shed 10 bases and J shed 2 bases, with 12 bases lying between them. Germline V gene data show CDR1 as SNHLY and CDR2 as FYNNEI. CDR3 size: 13 residues. CDR3 coding DNA: TGTGCCACCCCCCTGAGCCCTGGAAACACCATATATTTT. This translates into CATPLSPGNTIYF.

This clonotype was seen ten or more times. The chain links TRBV2 to TRBJ1-4, with D uncertain. The CDR3 has 11 residues. The germline gives CDR1 SNHLY, CDR2 FYNNEI. V lost 7 bases, J lost 11 bases, and 11 bases lay in between. The CDR3 DNA reads as TGTGCCAGCAAACTTCAAGGGAAACTGTTTTTT. Its translation: CASKLQGKLFF.

Note on this clonotype: Possible read error: a much larger clone is one base away. The chain employs TRBV27 and TRBJ2-1; a weak D match, TRBD1 (5 bases). There are 11 residues in the CDR3. The germline CDR1 and CDR2 sequences are MNHEY and SMNVEV (reference sequence). Trimming removed 6 bases at V and 14 bases at J, with 14 bases between. The CDR3 region has the DNA TGTGCCAGCAGACCAGGGTTAAGGGAGTTCTTC. Its translation: CASRPGLREFF.

This clonotype was detected only a few times. The rearrangement joins TRBV19 to TRBJ2-1; D is unclear. The germline V and J ends were trimmed by 7 bases and 5 bases, with 18 bases remaining between them. This CDR3 region has 15 residues. From germline, CDR1 is LNHDA and CDR2 SQIVND (reference sequence). The CDR3 is CASNTRYVLDNEQFF. For the CDR3, the DNA is TGTGCCAGTAATACCCGATACGTCTTGGACAATGAGCAGTTCTTC.

This rearrangement joins TRBV5-1 to TRBJ1-1; D is unresolved. Germline CDR1 and CDR2: SGHRS and YFSETQ. Trimming left V 0 bases short and J 8 bases short, with 11 bases between. CDR3 length equals 13 residues. The CDR3, as DNA: TGCGCCAGCAGCTTGGTTGTGGCGGAGGAAGCTTTCTTT. Its translation is CASSLVVAEEAFF.

This clonotype was counted ten times or more. V usage is TRBV15 and J usage is TRBJ2-1; 7 bases match TRBD1. Trimming at V came to 1 base and at J to 3 bases, leaving 3 bases not matched to a gene. The CDR3 extends over 15 amino acids. Germline V CDR1 and CDR2: LNHNV, YYDKDF (reference sequence). CDR3 DNA: TGTGCCACCAGCAGAGTTGCAGGGGGCTACAATGAGCAGTTCTTC. Encoded protein: CATSRVAGGYNEQFF.

This clonotype came up a few times. The chain has TRBV4-1 and TRBJ1-6; no firm D call. This CDR3 spans 18 amino acids. The V and J ends lost 0 bases and 8 bases respectively, with 20 bases between them. Germline V gene sequence: CDR1 MGHRA, CDR2 YSYEKL. The CDR3 nucleotides are TGCGCCAGCAGCCAAGATTTTTTGATATTTCGAGCGGATTCACCCCTCCACTTT. The encoded protein is CASSQDFLIFRADSPLHF.

This clonotype was counted many times. The chain couples TRBV28 to TRBJ1-2; a possible D gene is TRBD1 (5 bases). CDR3 length: 14 residues. Germline V gene sequence: CDR1 MDHEN, CDR2 SYDVKM. Trimming took 2 bases from V and 4 from J, leaving 11 bases between them. CDR3 bases: TGTGCCAGCAGTTTAAAAAAAGGGACCTATGGCTACACCTTC. Amino acid sequence: CASSLKKGTYGYTF.

This clonotype was seen at least ten times. The CDR3 coding sequence is TGCAGCGTTGATGGGGGGACAGATACGCAGTATTTT. As protein: CSVDGGTDTQYF. The chain employs TRBV29-1 and TRBJ2-3; possible D gene TRBD2, 6 bases. Germline-derived CDR1 and CDR2 are SQVTM and ANQGSEA. CDR3 length: 12 residues. V lost 3 bases and J lost 3, with 7 bases in between.

This chain links TRBV20-1 with TRBJ2-3; D unresolved. CDR1 and CDR2 from the germline V gene are DFQATT and SNEGSKA (reference sequence). Deletions cut 5 bases from V and 5 bases from J, with 14 bases between. The CDR3 totals 13 residues. DNA of the CDR3: TGCAGTGCTGCACGGCGGATTGGAGATACGCAGTATTTT. Protein product: CSAARRIGDTQYF.

This clonotype turned up a few times. Sequence at one end of the junction differs from germline and may be a read error. The chain combines TRBV30 with TRBJ1-1; perhaps TRBD1 as D (5 bases). CDR1 and CDR2 from the germline V gene are GTSNPN and SVGIG (reference sequence). The CDR3 is made up of 14 amino acids. For the CDR3, the DNA is TGTGCCTGGGGTGTACCGGGACTCCTCTTTGGAGCTTTCTTT. Its protein is CAWGVPGLLFGAFF.

This clonotype was detected ten times or more. The chain joins TRBV20-1 to TRBJ2-2; no clear D gene. The CDR3 runs 14 residues. Deletions cut 2 bases from V and 3 bases from J, with 10 bases between. The V gene's germline CDR1 is DFQATT and CDR2 SNEGSKA (reference sequence). CDR3 nucleotides: TGCAGTGCTAGACGGCACCCAGACACCGGGGAGCTGTTTTTT. Residues: CSARRHPDTGELFF.

This clonotype appeared many times. The J gene is TRBJ1-1, the V gene TRBV4-1, with D possibly being TRBD1 (5 bases). This CDR3 is built from 15 residues. The germline V gene encodes CDR1 MGHRA and CDR2 YSYEKL. V shed 4 bases and J shed 3 bases, with 15 bases lying between them. The CDR3 region has the DNA TGCGCCAGCAGCCCCGTAGGAGGGGCGGACACTGAAGCTTTCTTT. Translated, it gives CASSPVGGADTEAFF.

The J gene is TRBJ2-6, the V gene TRBV5-1; D is undetermined. From germline, CDR1 is SGHRS and CDR2 YFSETQ. CDR3 length: 14 amino acids. The V and J ends lost 3 bases and 12 bases respectively, with 16 bases between them. The CDR3 reads CASSYSGSSGVLTF. The CDR3 DNA reads TGCGCCAGCAGCTACTCCGGGTCATCGGGCGTCCTGACTTTC.

This clonotype was seen only a few times. V and J are TRBV20-1 and TRBJ2-1; no clear D. There are 8 residues in the CDR3. V lost 4 bases and J 14 bases, leaving 6 bases between the germline ends. Germline CDR1 reads DFQATT; CDR2 reads SNEGSKA (reference sequence). CDR3 nucleotide sequence: TGCAGTGCTACTTATAAGTTCTTC. Its translation: CSATYKFF.

In its sample, this clonotype was seen many times. V gene TRBV3-1 combines with J gene TRBJ1-5; 8 bases match TRBD1. After removal of 1 base from V and 11 bases from J, the junction contained 7 bases not matched to a gene. The CDR3 spans 14 residues. CDR1 is LGHDT, CDR2 YNNKEL, per germline (reference sequence). CDR3 in DNA: TGTGCCAGCAGCCAAGTTCAGGGGGCCGAGGCCCAGCATTTT. Protein product: CASSQVQGAEAQHF.

Turning to this clonotype: The missing conserved phenylalanine or tryptophan at the end of this CDR3 makes a read error likely. The DNA is omitted, as the CDR3 cannot be located on it reliably, and the CDR3 follows TCRdb's listing. The V call is TRBV5-1, the J call TRBJ1-1; the table's D call, TRBD1, was not checked against the DNA. The CDR3 extends over 14 residues, inclusive of both ends. Germline V gene lookup returns CDR1 SGHRS and CDR2 YFSETQ. The CDR3 spells CASRIGGPNTEASL.

There are many counts of this clonotype. This sequence joins TRBV2 and TRBJ2-5; 10 bases line up with TRBD2. The junction had 10 bases not matched to a gene; V was cut back by 4 bases and J by 5 bases. The CDR3 is 16 amino acids. CDR1 and CDR2 (germline): SNHLY, FYNNEI. The CDR3 region has the DNA TGTGCCAGCAGTGGGCTAGCGGGAGATGGGCAGGAGACCCAGTACTTC. Its translation: CASSGLAGDGQETQYF.

This clonotype was counted at least ten times. V and J are TRBV15 and TRBJ2-1; no reliable D call. V was clipped by 5 bases and J by 2 bases, with 13 bases between them. CDR3 length: 15 residues. Germline assignment: CDR1 LNHNV and CDR2 YYDKDF (reference sequence). CDR3 bases: TGTGCCACCAGCCCGCTAAGATTTGCCTACAATGAGCAGTTCTTC. Translated, it gives CATSPLRFAYNEQFF.

Only a few counts were recorded for this clonotype. The J gene is TRBJ2-2, the V gene TRBV19, with 12 bases identical to TRBD2. The V and J ends lost 4 bases and 5 bases, in that order; junction bases with no gene match: 5. This CDR3 is 16 amino acids long. Germline V gene lookup returns CDR1 LNHDA and CDR2 SQIVND (reference sequence). The CDR3 reads CASSTRTSGKTGELFF. The CDR3 DNA sequence: TGTGCCAGTAGTACCCGGACTAGCGGGAAAACCGGGGAGCTGTTTTTT.